This T cell receptor (beta chain) was retrieved from a study of blood T cell repertoires in COVID-19. In the study overall: COVID-19 samples, acute and convalescent, were from the United States, Italy and Spain. PBMCs, B-cell-depleted T cells, or T cells were the source of the cDNA or gDNA that made up the material.

Methods used by the authors: How many nucleated cells were present was estimated from reference gene primer amplification. The method was immunoSEQ multiplex PCR; TCRdb's version includes in-frame clones alone and lacks a portion of them. D and trimming come from the DNA, and the V and J calls and clone size come from that table. Here the sample spans about 150,000 clones, 70% to 90% being singletons. The CDR3 loop spans 12 amino acids. Germline V CDR1 and CDR2: LGHDT, YNNKEL (reference sequence). With 4 bases removed from V and 3 bases from J, the gap between germline ends came to 6 bases. The chain uses TRBV3-1 (or the pseudogene TRBV3-2) and TRBJ1-1, with D possibly being TRBD1 (6 bases). The source of this sequence is a human donor with acute or convalescent COVID-19. The donor label of this sample is uncertain. Specimen: peripheral blood. The CDR3 here is CASSPGDTEAFF. The CDR3 region has the DNA TGTGCCAGCAGCCCAGGGGACACTGAAGCTTTCTTT.